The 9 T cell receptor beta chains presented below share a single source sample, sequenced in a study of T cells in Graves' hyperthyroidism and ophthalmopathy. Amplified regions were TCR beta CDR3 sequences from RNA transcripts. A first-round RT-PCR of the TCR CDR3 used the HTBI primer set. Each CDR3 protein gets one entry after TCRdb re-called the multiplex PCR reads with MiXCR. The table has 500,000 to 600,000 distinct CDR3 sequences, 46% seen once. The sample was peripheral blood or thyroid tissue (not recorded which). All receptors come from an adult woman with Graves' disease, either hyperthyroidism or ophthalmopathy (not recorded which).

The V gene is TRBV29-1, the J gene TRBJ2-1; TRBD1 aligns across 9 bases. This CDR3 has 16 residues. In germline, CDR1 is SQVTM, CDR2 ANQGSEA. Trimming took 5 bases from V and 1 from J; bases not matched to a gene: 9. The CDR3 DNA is TGCAGCGTTACCTCTGGACAGGGGAGTTCCTACAATGAGCAGTTCTTC. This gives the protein CSVTSGQGSSYNEQFF.

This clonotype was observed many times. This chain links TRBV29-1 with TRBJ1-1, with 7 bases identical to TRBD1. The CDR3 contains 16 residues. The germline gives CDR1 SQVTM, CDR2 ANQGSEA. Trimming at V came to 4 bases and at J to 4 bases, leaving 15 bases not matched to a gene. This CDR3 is CSVVGRDSEEGTEAFF. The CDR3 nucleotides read TGCAGCGTTGTAGGCCGGGACAGCGAGGAAGGCACTGAAGCTTTCTTT.

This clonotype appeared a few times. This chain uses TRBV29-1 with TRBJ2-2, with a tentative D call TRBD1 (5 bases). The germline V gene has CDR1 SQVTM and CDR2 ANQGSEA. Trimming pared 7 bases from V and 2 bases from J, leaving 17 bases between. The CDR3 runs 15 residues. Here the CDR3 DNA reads TGCAGCGCGACAGATTCCTGGGGAAACACCGGGGAGCTGTTTTTT. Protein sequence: CSATDSWGNTGELFF.

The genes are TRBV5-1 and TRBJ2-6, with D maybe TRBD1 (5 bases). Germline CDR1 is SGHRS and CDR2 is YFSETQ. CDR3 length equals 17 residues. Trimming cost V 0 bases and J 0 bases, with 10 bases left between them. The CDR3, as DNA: TGCGCCAGCAGCTTGGGACAGCTTAACTCTGGGGCCAACGTCCTGACTTTC. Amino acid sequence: CASSLGQLNSGANVLTF.

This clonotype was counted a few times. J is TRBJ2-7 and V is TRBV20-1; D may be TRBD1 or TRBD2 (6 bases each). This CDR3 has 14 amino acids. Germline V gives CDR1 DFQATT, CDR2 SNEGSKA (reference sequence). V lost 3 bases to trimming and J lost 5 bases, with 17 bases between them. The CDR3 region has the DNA TGCAGTGCTAGGAACGGGGGCGCTTCCCACGAGCAGTACTTC. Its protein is CSARNGGASHEQYF.

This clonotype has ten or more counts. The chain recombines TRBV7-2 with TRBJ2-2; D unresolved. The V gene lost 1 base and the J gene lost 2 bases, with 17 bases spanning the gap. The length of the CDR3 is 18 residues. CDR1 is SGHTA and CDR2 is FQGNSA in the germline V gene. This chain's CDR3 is CASSLEGDSALNTGELFF. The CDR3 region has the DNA TGTGCCAGCAGCTTAGAGGGCGACTCTGCCTTAAACACCGGGGAGCTGTTTTTT.

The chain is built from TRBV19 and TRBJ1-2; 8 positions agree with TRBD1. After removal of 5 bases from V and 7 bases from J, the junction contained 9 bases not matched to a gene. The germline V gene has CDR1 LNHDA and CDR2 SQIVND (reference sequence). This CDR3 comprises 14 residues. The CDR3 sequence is CASSPQGANTGYTF. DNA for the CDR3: TGTGCCAGTAGTCCGCAGGGGGCGAACACTGGCTACACCTTC. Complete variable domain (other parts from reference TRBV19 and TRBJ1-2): DGGITQSPKYLFRKEGQNVTLSCEQNLNHDAMYWYRQDPGQGLRLIYYSQIVNDFQKGDIAEGYSVSREKKESFPLTVTSAQKNPTAFYLCASSPQGANTGYTFGSGTRLTVV.

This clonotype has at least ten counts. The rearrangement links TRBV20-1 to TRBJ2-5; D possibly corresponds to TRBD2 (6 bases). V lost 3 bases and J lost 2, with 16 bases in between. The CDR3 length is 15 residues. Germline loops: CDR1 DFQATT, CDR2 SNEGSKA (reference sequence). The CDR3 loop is CSASPAGSWQETQYF. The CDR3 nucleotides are TGCAGTGCTAGCCCGGCCGGGAGTTGGCAAGAGACCCAGTACTTC.

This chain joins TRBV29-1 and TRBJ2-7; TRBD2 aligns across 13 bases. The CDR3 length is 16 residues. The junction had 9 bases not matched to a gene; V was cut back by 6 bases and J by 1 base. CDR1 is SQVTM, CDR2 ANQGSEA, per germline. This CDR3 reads CSVHGLAGAPSYEQYF. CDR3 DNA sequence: TGCAGCGTCCATGGACTAGCGGGGGCCCCTTCCTACGAGCAGTACTTC.